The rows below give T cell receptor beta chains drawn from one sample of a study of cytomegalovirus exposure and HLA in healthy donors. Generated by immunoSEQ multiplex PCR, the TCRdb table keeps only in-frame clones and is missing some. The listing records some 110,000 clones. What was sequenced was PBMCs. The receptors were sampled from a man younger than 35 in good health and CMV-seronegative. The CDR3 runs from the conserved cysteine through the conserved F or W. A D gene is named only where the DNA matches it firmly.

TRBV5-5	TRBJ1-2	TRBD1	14	CASRLGRQGDGYTF	TGTGCCAGCAGACTGGGGAGACAGGGGGATGGCTACACCTTC
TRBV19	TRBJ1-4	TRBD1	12	CATTGGNEKLFF	TGTGCCACTACAGGGGGGAATGAAAAACTGTTTTTT
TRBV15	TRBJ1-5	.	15	CATSRDRGDNQPQHF	TGTGCCACCAGCAGAGATCGGGGGGACAATCAGCCCCAGCATTTT
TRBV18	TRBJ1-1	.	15	CASSPLEGMNTEAFF	TGTGCCAGCTCACCACTGGAGGGTATGAACACTGAAGCTTTCTTT
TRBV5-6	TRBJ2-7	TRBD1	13	CASSWQDRDEQYF	TGTGCCAGCAGCTGGCAGGACAGGGACGAGCAGTACTTC
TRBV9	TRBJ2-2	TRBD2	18	CASSDNKRGRRNTGELFF	TGTGCCAGCAGCGACAACAAGCGGGGCAGGAGGAACACCGGGGAGCTGTTTTTT
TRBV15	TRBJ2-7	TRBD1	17	CATSRVWDSLLGDEQYF	TGTGCCACCAGCAGAGTCTGGGACAGCCTCCTCGGGGACGAGCAGTACTTC
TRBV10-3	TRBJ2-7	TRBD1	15	CAIRLTGAVGYEQYF	TGTGCCATCAGGCTGACAGGGGCTGTGGGCTACGAGCAGTACTTC
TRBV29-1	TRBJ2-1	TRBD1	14	CSVAGTGLYNEQFF	TGCAGCGTTGCGGGGACAGGGCTCTACAATGAGCAGTTCTTC
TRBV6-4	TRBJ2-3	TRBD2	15	CASSETSGRTDTQYF	TGTGCCAGCAGTGAGACTAGCGGGAGGACAGATACGCAGTATTTT
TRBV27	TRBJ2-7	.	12	CASSFIRGSEYF	TGTGCCAGCAGTTTTATTAGGGGGAGTGAGTACTTC
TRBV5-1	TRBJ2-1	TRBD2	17	CASSTWGTSGGPREQFF	TGCGCCAGCTCCACGTGGGGGACTAGCGGGGGCCCGCGTGAGCAGTTCTTC
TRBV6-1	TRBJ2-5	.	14	CASTAGLWGETQYF	TGTGCCAGCACCGCGGGACTTTGGGGGGAGACCCAGTACTTC
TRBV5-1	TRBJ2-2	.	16	CASSLRDSRNTGELFF	TGCGCCAGCAGCCTCCGGGATAGCCGGAACACCGGGGAGCTGTTTTTT
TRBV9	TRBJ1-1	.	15	CASSVGLTTNTEAFF	TGTGCCAGCAGCGTAGGGCTGACAACGAACACTGAAGCTTTCTTT
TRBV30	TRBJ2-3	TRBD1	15	CAWRRDRPSTDTQYF	TGTGCCTGGAGAAGGGACAGGCCTAGCACAGATACGCAGTATTTT
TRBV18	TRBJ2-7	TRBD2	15	CASSPKLAATYEQYF	TGTGCCAGCTCACCGAAACTAGCGGCGACCTACGAGCAGTACTTC
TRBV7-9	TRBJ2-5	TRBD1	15	CASSFTGTGIRTQYF	TGTGCCAGCAGCTTCACCGGGACAGGGATTAGGACCCAGTACTTC
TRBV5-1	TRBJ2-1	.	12	CASRSQRNEQFF	TGCGCCAGCCGCTCTCAGCGGAATGAGCAGTTCTTC
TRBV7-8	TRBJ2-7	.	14	CASSFGGDIYEQYF	TGTGCCAGCAGCTTCGGGGGTGACATCTACGAGCAGTACTTC
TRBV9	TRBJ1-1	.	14	CASSVGGRNTEAFF	TGTGCCAGCAGCGTAGGTGGCAGAAACACTGAAGCTTTCTTT
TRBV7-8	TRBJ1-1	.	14	CASSLGARNTEAFF	TGTGCCAGCAGCTTGGGCGCAAGGAACACTGAAGCTTTCTTT
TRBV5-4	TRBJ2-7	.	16	CASSLKTGNYPSEQYF	TGTGCCAGCAGCTTGAAAACAGGGAATTATCCCTCCGAGCAGTACTTC
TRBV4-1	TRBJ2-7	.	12	CASSQPGGEQYF	TGCGCCAGCAGCCAACCCGGCGGGGAGCAGTACTTC
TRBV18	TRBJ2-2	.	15	CASSRPQANTGELFF	TGTGCCAGCTCACGACCCCAGGCGAACACCGGGGAGCTGTTTTTT
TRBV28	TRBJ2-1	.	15	CASSLTFSSYNEQFF	TGTGCCAGCAGTTTGACATTTAGCTCCTACAATGAGCAGTTCTTC
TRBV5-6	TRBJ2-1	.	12	CASSLRDRGKFF	TGTGCCAGCAGCTTGCGAGACAGAGGTAAATTCTTC
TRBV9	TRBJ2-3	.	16	CASSVEQGSSTDTQYF	TGTGCCAGCAGCGTAGAGCAGGGATCTAGCACAGATACGCAGTATTTT
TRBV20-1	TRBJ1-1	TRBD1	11	CSASSRDRAFF	TGCAGTGCTAGTTCCCGGGACAGAGCTTTCTTT
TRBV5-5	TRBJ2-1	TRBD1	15	CASSMAGQGYNEQFF	TGTGCCAGCAGCATGGCCGGACAGGGTTACAATGAGCAGTTCTTC
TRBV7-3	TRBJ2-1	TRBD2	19	CASSPRPTSGGGVGDEQFF	TGTGCCAGCAGCCCCCGCCCCACTAGCGGGGGCGGCGTTGGCGATGAGCAGTTCTTC
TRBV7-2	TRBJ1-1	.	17	CASSLGRAGVRLTEAFF	TGTGCCAGCAGCTTAGGGAGGGCGGGGGTGAGGCTCACTGAAGCTTTCTTT
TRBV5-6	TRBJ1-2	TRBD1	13	CASSQTGVHGYTF	TGTGCCAGCAGTCAAACAGGGGTACATGGCTACACCTTC
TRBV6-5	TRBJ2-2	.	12	CASRGNTGELFF	TGTGCCAGCCGAGGGAACACCGGGGAGCTGTTTTTT
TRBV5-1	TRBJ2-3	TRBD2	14	CASSLGGSTDTQYF	TGCGCCAGCAGCCTTGGCGGGAGTACAGATACGCAGTATTTT
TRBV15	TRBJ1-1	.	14	CATSRPDMNTEAFF	TGTGCCACCAGCAGACCTGACATGAACACTGAAGCTTTCTTT
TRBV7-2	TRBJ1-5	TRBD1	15	CASSFGTGGGEPQHF	TGTGCCAGCAGCTTCGGGACAGGGGGCGGCGAGCCCCAGCATTTT
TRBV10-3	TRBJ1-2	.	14	CAITPIPLIYGYTF	TGTGCCATCACCCCTATCCCTCTTATTTACGGCTACACCTTC
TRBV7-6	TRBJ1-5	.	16	CASSSLTGLGNQPQHF	TGTGCCAGCAGCTCCTTAACAGGGCTCGGCAATCAGCCCCAGCATTTT
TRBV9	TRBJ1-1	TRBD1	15	CASSVEGTGATEAFF	TGTGCCAGCAGCGTAGAGGGGACAGGGGCCACTGAAGCTTTCTTT
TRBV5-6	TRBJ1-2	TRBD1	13	CASRRDRVYGYTF	TGTGCCAGCAGACGGGACAGAGTCTATGGCTACACCTTC
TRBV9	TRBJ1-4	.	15	CASSVDPSFNEKLFF	TGTGCCAGCAGCGTAGATCCGAGCTTTAATGAAAAACTGTTTTTT
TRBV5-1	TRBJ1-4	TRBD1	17	CASSLNGRGLTNEKLFF	TGCGCCAGCAGCTTAAACGGGAGGGGGCTAACTAATGAAAAACTGTTTTTT
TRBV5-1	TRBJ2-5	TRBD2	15	CASSSFALSGGTQYF	TGCGCCAGCAGCTCCTTCGCATTGAGCGGGGGGACCCAGTACTTC
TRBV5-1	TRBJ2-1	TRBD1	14	CASSITLQGTEQFF	TGCGCCAGCAGCATAACTTTACAGGGGACTGAGCAGTTCTTC
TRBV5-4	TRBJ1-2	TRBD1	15	CASRPRQGNNYGYTF	TGTGCCAGCAGACCCCGACAGGGAAATAACTATGGCTACACCTTC
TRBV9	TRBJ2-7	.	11	CASSVGQEQYF	TGTGCCAGCAGCGTTGGACAGGAGCAGTACTTC
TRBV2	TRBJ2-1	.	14	CASSARVVGNEQFF	TGTGCCAGCAGTGCTCGGGTGGTTGGCAATGAGCAGTTCTTC